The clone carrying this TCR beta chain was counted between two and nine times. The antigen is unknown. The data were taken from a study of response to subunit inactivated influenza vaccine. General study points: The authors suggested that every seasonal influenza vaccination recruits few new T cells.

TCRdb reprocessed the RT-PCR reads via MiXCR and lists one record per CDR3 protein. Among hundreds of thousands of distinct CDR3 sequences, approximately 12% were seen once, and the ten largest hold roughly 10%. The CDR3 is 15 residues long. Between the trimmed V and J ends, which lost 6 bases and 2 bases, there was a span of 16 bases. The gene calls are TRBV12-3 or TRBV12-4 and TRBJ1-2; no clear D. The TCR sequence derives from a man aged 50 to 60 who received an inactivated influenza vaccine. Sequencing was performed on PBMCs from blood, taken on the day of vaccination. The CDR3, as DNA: TGTGCCAGCAGCCCGCGGCTGGGCAGAAACTATGGCTACACCTTC. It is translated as CASSPRLGRNYGYTF.